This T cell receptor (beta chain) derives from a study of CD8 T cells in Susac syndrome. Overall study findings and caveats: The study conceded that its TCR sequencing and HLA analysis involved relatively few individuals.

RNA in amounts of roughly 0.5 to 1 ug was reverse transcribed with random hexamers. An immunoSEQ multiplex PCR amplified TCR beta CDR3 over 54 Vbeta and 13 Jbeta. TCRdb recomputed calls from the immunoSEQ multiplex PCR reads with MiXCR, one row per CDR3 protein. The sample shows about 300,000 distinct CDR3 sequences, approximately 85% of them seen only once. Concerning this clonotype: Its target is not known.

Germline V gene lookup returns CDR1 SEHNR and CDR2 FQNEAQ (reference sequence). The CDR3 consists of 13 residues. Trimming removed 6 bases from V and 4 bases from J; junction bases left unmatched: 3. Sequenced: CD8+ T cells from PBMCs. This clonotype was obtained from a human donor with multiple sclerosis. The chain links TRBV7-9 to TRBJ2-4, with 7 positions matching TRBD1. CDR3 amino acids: CASSKTGKNIQYF. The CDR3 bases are TGTGCCAGCAGTAAGACAGGGAAAAACATTCAGTACTTC. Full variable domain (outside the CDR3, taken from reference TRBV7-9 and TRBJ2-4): DTGVSQNPRHKITKRGQNVTFRCDPISEHNRLYWYRQTLGQGPEFLTYFQNEAQLEKSRLLSDRFSAERPKGSFSTLEIQRTEQGDSAMYLCASSKTGKNIQYFGAGTRLSVL.